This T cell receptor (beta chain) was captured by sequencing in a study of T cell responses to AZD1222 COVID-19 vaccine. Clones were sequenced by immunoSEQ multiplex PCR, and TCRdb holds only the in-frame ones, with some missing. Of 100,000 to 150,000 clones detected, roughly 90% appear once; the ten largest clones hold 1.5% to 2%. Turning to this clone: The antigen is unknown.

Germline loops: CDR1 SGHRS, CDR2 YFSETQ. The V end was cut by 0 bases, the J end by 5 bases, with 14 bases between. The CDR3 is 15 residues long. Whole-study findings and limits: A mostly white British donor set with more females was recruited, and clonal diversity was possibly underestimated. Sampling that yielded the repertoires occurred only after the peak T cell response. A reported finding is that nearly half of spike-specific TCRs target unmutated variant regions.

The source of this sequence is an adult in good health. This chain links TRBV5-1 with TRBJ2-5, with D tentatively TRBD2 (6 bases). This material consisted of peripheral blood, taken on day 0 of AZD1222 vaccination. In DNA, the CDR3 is TGCGCCAGCAGCTTGGAGGAGGGGTTTTGGGAGACCCAGTACTTC. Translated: CASSLEEGFWETQYF.